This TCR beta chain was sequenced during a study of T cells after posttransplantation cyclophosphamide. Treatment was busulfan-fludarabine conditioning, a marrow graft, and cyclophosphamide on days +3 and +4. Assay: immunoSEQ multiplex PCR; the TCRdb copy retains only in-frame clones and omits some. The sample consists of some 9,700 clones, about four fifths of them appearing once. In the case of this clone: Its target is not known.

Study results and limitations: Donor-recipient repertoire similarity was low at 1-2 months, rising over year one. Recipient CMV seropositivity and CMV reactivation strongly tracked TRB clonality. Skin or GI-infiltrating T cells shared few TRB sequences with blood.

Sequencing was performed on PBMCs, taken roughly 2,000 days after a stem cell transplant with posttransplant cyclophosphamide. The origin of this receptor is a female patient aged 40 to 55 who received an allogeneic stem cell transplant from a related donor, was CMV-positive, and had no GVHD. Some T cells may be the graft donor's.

The CDR3 DNA follows: TGTGCCAGCAGCGTAGGGGGACAGGGGCCAGGGCATAACTATGGCTACACCTTC. Its protein is CASSVGGQGPGHNYGYTF. The J gene is TRBJ1-2, the V gene TRBV9; TRBD1 matches 10 bases. CDR1 is SGDLS and CDR2 is YYNGEE in the germline V gene. The CDR3 is 18 residues long. J lost 1 base, V lost 0 bases, and 9 bases had no gene match.